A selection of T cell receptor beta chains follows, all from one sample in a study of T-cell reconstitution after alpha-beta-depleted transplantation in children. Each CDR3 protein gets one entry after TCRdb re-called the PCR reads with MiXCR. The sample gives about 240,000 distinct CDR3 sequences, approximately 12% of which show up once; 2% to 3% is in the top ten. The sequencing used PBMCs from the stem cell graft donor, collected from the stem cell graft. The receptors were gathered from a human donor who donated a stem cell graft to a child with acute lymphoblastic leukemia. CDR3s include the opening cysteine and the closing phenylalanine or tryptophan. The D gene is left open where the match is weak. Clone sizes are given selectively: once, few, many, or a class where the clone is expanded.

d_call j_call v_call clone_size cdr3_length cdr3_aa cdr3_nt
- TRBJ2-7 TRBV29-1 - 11 CSVGLSYEQYF TGCAGCGTCGGGCTCTCCTACGAGCAGTACTTC
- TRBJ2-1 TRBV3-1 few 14 CASSQVGATDEQFF TGTGCCAGCAGCCAAGTAGGAGCGACCGATGAGCAGTTCTTC
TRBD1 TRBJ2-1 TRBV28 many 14 CASRGQGSYNEQFF TGTGCCAGCAGGGGACAGGGGTCTTACAATGAGCAGTTCTTC
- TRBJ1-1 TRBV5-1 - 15 CASSLVGGLDTEAFF TGCGCCAGCAGCTTGGTGGGGGGGCTAGACACTGAAGCTTTCTTT
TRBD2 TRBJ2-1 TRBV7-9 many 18 CASSLDLITSGYHNEQFF TGTGCCAGCAGCTTAGACTTGATCACTAGCGGATACCACAATGAGCAGTTCTTC
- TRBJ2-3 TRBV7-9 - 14 CASSSGLLCGTQYF TGTGCCAGCAGCTCGGGGCTCCTCTGCGGTACGCAGTATTTT
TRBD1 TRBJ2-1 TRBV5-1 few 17 CASSLSFPGTGGNEQFF TGCGCCAGCAGCCTCTCTTTTCCCGGGACAGGGGGCAATGAGCAGTTCTTC
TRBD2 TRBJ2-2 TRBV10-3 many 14 CAISAASGTGELFF TGTGCCATCAGTGCGGCTAGCGGGACCGGGGAGCTGTTTTTT
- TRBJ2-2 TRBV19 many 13 CASTLARRGELFF TGTGCCAGTACATTGGCCAGGAGAGGGGAGCTGTTTTTT
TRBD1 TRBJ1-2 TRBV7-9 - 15 CASSSPKGQSSGYTF TGTGCCAGCAGCTCCCCTAAGGGACAGTCGAGTGGCTACACCTTC
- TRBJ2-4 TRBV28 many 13 CASPSRAQNIQYF TGTGCCAGTCCCTCAAGAGCTCAAAACATTCAGTACTTC
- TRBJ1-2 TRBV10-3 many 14 CAISEPLGGSGYTF TGTGCCATCAGTGAGCCCCTGGGGGGTAGCGGCTACACCTTC
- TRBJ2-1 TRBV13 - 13 CASSFKGSNEQFF TGTGCCAGCAGCTTCAAGGGGAGTAATGAGCAGTTCTTC
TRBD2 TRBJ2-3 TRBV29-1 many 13 CSVGLAATDTQYF TGCAGCGTTGGTCTAGCGGCCACAGATACGCAGTATTTT
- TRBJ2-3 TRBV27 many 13 CASSYQGPDTQYF TGTGCCAGCAGTTACCAGGGCCCAGATACGCAGTATTTT